These 5 T cell receptor beta chains were all obtained from the same sample, sequenced in a study of T-cell reconstitution after alpha-beta-depleted transplantation in children. Unique molecular identifiers were incorporated during preparation of the TCRbeta library. TCRdb reprocessed the PCR reads with MiXCR, giving one entry per CDR3 protein. The sample carries about 470,000 distinct CDR3 sequences, 43% recorded once. Sample: PBMCs, taken before TCRalphabeta/CD19-depleted stem cell transplant. These receptors originate from a girl under 10 years old with aplastic anemia, due to receive a stem cell transplant.

CDR3 loop: CASSLGGAGQPQHF. The CDR3, as DNA: TGTGCCAGCAGCTTGGGGGGGGCAGGGCAGCCCCAGCATTTT. The genes are TRBV5-4 and TRBJ1-5; a possible D gene is TRBD1 (6 bases). The CDR3 has 14 amino acids. The V gene's germline CDR1 is SGHNT and CDR2 YYREEE (reference sequence). V lost 0 bases and J 7 bases, leaving 11 bases between the germline ends. The full variable domain, with the rest looked up from reference TRBV5-4 and TRBJ1-5, is ETGVTQSPTHLIKTRGQQVTLRCSSQSGHNTVSWYQQALGQGPQFIFQYYREEENGRGNFPPRFSGLQFPNYSSELNVNALELDDSALYLCASSLGGAGQPQHFGDGTRLSIL.

This clonotype showed up just a few times. This chain connects TRBV3-1 to TRBJ2-7; D is uncertain. Germline CDR1 LGHDT, CDR2 YNNKEL (reference sequence). V was trimmed by 2 bases and J by 2 bases, leaving 4 bases between them. This CDR3 region has 12 residues. CDR3 sequence reads: CASSQTPYEQYF. CDR3 sequence (DNA): TGTGCCAGCAGCCAAACCCCCTACGAGCAGTACTTC.

The chain has TRBV6-1 and TRBJ2-2, with D unresolved. Germline V gene sequence: CDR1 MNHNS, CDR2 SASEGT. This CDR3 is built from 14 residues. V shed 8 bases and J shed 3 bases, with 13 bases lying between them. The CDR3 region is CASDLTWDTGELFF. The CDR3, as DNA: TGTGCCAGCGACTTGACATGGGACACCGGGGAGCTGTTTTTT.

This clonotype was recorded at least ten times. The genes are TRBV27 and TRBJ2-2; maybe TRBD1 (5 bases). Trimming took 2 bases from V and 2 from J, leaving 12 bases between them. The CDR3 spans 16 residues. The germline V gene encodes CDR1 MNHEY and CDR2 SMNVEV (reference sequence). The CDR3 nucleotides read TGTGCCAGCAGTTTAGTTGTAGGGGTCAACACCGGGGAGCTGTTTTTT. This encodes CASSLVVGVNTGELFF.

This rearrangement joins TRBV5-1 to TRBJ1-5; TRBD1 agrees at 11 bases. V trimming: 4 bases; J trimming: 6 bases; junction bases outside the gene matches: 6. Germline CDR1 SGHRS, CDR2 YFSETQ. The CDR3 totals 15 residues. The CDR3 region has the DNA TGCGCCAGCAGCCTGGGACAGGGGGACGGTCAGCCCCAGCATTTT. Its protein is CASSLGQGDGQPQHF.